This paragraph covers one T cell receptor (beta chain) sequence. The data stem from a study of OX40 agonist ivuxolimab in advanced cancers. Study at large: The patients received agonistic anti-OX40 (CD134) antibody ivuxolimab.

The protocol was immunoSEQ multiplex PCR, while the TCRdb copy is restricted to in-frame clones and leaves out a portion. The data show approximately 100,000 clones, about 84% seen once. Germline V gene sequence: CDR1 SGDLS, CDR2 YYNGEE. The CDR3 loop spans 15 amino acids. V shed 3 bases, J shed 4 bases, and the junction held 6 bases outside the gene matches. The sequences come from CD4+ or CD8+ T cells sorted from blood, collected in a trial of the OX40 agonist ivuxolimab. The receptor comes from an adult with an advanced solid tumor such as melanoma, head and neck, liver or kidney cancer. V is TRBV9 and J is TRBJ2-2; 7 nucleotides align to TRBD2. The DNA of the CDR3 is TGTGCCAGCAGCGAGGTCGGACTAGGCACCGGGGAGCTGTTTTTT. Amino acids: CASSEVGLGTGELFF.